A selection of T cell receptor beta chains follows, all from one sample in a study of T cell responses to AZD1222 COVID-19 vaccine. Libraries were prepared by immunoSEQ multiplex PCR; TCRdb keeps only in-frame clonotypes and omits some of them. This table has around 91,000 clones, just over 90% appearing once. The material was peripheral blood, obtained 28 days after the second AZD1222 dose. The receptors come from an adult who received the AZD1222 COVID-19 vaccine. CDR3s include the opening cysteine and the closing phenylalanine or tryptophan. The listing skips clone size in some rows; elsewhere it reads once, few, many or a size class.

>.|TRBV3-1/TRBV3-2|TRBJ2-1
CASSQTSGARSSYNEQFF
>.|TRBV7-2|TRBJ1-4
CASSEYNEKLFF
>.|TRBV6-5|TRBJ2-3
CASSPSPVMVDTQYF
>.|TRBV5-1|TRBJ1-6
CASRPDSRNSPLHF
>.|TRBV5-1|TRBJ2-1
CASSSYNEQFF
>.|TRBV29-1|TRBJ1-1
CSVAWDIGVNTEAFF
>.|TRBV30|TRBJ1-1
CAWSVIGGGKTEAFF
>.|TRBV15|TRBJ1-1
CATSRDRGMNTEAFF
>.|TRBV12-2|TRBJ2-5
CASPLRDRGETQYF
>.|TRBV7-2|TRBJ2-2
CASSSRQGQKIGELFF
>.|TRBV23-1|TRBJ2-5
CASSHSVPDRHQETQYF
>.|TRBV18|TRBJ2-3
CASSPRNSDTDTQYF
>.|TRBV5-1|TRBJ2-5
CATSTRTHQETQYF
>.|TRBV25-1|TRBJ2-6
CAAGGGSGANVLTF
>.|TRBV3-1/TRBV3-2|TRBJ2-2
CASSQGTGMSTGELFF
>.|TRBV28|TRBJ1-2
CASSLSGLAGYTF
>.|TRBV7-2|TRBJ1-2
CASSLQGWVGYTF
>.|TRBV5-8|TRBJ2-5
CASSTPLGGVRKTQYF
>.|TRBV18|TRBJ2-1
CASSPGTDYNEQFF
>.|TRBV4-1|TRBJ2-2
CASSQDPAGGTGELFF
>.|TRBV10-3|TRBJ2-2
CAIRGGGSNTGELFF
>.|TRBV19|TRBJ2-1
CASSSHSSGASYNEQFF
>.|TRBV2|TRBJ2-3
CASSLRGNTDTQYF
>.|TRBV6-1|TRBJ2-1
CASSEYSGRLYNEQFF
>.|TRBV29-1|TRBJ1-5
CSVVDRVGQPQHF
>once|TRBV28|TRBJ2-3
CASTRSRAGEADTQYF
>.|TRBV4-1|TRBJ1-1
CASSQVRLLNTEAFF
>few|TRBV3-1/TRBV3-2|TRBJ1-5
CASQPGTGGQPQHF
>.|TRBV9|TRBJ1-2
CASSDHQEFNYGYTF
>.|TRBV19|TRBJ1-4
CASSIGGLAYEKLFF
>.|TRBV25-1|TRBJ1-1
CASSDPRGAGNTEAFF
>.|TRBV6-4|TRBJ1-1
CASSDSAGGSTEAFF
>.|TRBV18|TRBJ2-7
CASSPSLAGGRGEQYF
>.|TRBV2|TRBJ1-4
CASSPRGEGMEKLFF
>.|TRBV5-4|TRBJ2-3
CASSLSGPDTQYF
>.|TRBV5-1|TRBJ2-7
CASSLGQDEQYF
>.|TRBV28|TRBJ1-2
CASSSPGQGPSNYGYTF
>.|TRBV15|TRBJ2-5
CATSRGGGLAGGGETQYF
>.|TRBV7-8|TRBJ2-2
CASSPGQGATGELFF
>.|TRBV6-5|TRBJ1-4
CASSYDRGNEKLFF
>.|TRBV27|TRBJ1-5
CARGTGVSFSNQPQHF
>.|TRBV23-1|TRBJ1-3
CASNLTPYSGNTIYF
>.|TRBV6-6|TRBJ2-7
CASSPTGGWDEQYF
>.|TRBV29-1|TRBJ1-1
CSGGQQNTEAFF
>.|TRBV10-2|TRBJ2-5
CASSESIGVQETQYF
>once|TRBV10-3|TRBJ2-1
CAISESGSGLNNEQFF
>.|TRBV7-9|TRBJ1-4
CASGSDRGASADEKLFF
>.|TRBV10-3|TRBJ2-5
CAISGVAGGPETQYF
>once|TRBV28|TRBJ2-7
CASSLDLGREQYF